This paragraph reports one T cell receptor beta chain. What it recognizes is unknown. The data derive from a study of cytomegalovirus exposure and HLA in healthy donors. Study-level results: A few of the chains that were CMV-associated were confirmed in vitro to be specific for CMV antigens. The authors reported that TCR beta sequences could predict HLA-A and HLA-B alleles. These predictions were accurate for most subjects in the first cohort.

This CDR3 contains 15 residues. Germline-derived CDR1 and CDR2 are MNHEY and SMNVEV (reference sequence). Trimming cost V 4 bases and J 7 bases, with 20 bases left between them. A multiplex PCR was run with 60 Vbeta primers and 13 Jbeta primers. Profiled with immunoSEQ multiplex PCR; TCRdb holds only in-frame clones, not every one. This repertoire shows fewer than 250,000 clones, over 75% found once; its top ten account for less than 2%. The sample was PBMCs. This TCR was recovered from a male donor in good health and CMV-seronegative. The chain couples TRBV27 to TRBJ2-7; maybe TRBD1 (5 bases). DNA for the CDR3: TGTGCCAGCAGTTCCCCTACGGCAGGGTTGCAAGAGCAGTACTTC. Amino acid sequence: CASSSPTAGLQEQYF.